This TCR beta chain was recovered during a study of identical twins. The CDR3 contains 11 residues. V gave up 5 bases and J gave up 9 bases, with 11 bases separating them. Germline V lookup: CDR1 DFQATT, CDR2 SNEGSKA (reference sequence). The table lists this clonotype with a count of one. Its antigen is not known. Template switching added a universal primer site, and cDNA bore unique molecular identifiers. Each CDR3 protein is one row after TCRdb ran MiXCR on the 5' RACE reads. The data hold around 490,000 distinct CDR3 sequences, with approximately 20% observed a single time. Study-level points and caveats: Twin pairs had excess sharing that was weaker in beta out-of-frame sequences. The conclusions drew on cross-sectional statistical analysis instead of tracking the same donors.

This sample was also put to use in a study of yellow fever vaccine responses in identical twins. Turning to that study: Reportedly, twins showed a vaccine T cell response that looked partly convergent and partly personalized.

V gene TRBV20-1 combines with J gene TRBJ2-1; no clear D gene. The sequencing input was CD4+ T cells sorted from blood. This receptor was taken from a woman under 30 in good health. CDR3 DNA: TGCAGTGCTGGCCCCCTGGGTGAGCAGTTCTTC. Protein product: CSAGPLGEQFF.